A single sample gave rise to the 15 T cell receptor beta chains below, sequenced in a study of blood T cells in healthy people across ages. A second PCR, run for roughly 7 to 11 cycles, used a sample-barcoded 5' primer plus a J-beta primer mix. TCRdb itself ran the 5' RACE reads through MiXCR, one entry per CDR3 protein. The sample includes under 2,000,000 distinct CDR3 sequences, about 50% of them seen just once. The sequencing input was blood. All receptors derive from a woman aged 40-49 years in good health.

The sample holds a few counts of this clonotype. The chain recombines TRBV2 with TRBJ2-1, with D perhaps matching TRBD1 (5 bases). This CDR3 has 11 residues. V shed 2 bases and J shed 9 bases, with 5 bases lying between them. Germline V lookup: CDR1 SNHLY, CDR2 FYNNEI. The CDR3 region is CASSEQGEQFF. The DNA of the CDR3 is TGTGCCAGCAGTGAACAGGGTGAGCAGTTCTTC.

The rearrangement uses TRBV29-1 and TRBJ2-1; no reliable D call. CDR1 SQVTM and CDR2 ANQGSEA come from the germline V gene. The CDR3 loop spans 13 amino acids. V was clipped by 5 bases and J by 0 bases, with 8 bases between them. CDR3 DNA sequence: TGCAGCGTTTCAGCGCTCTCCTACAATGAGCAGTTCTTC. Protein: CSVSALSYNEQFF.

The chain couples TRBV7-2 to TRBJ2-7, with 9 nucleotides matching TRBD1. This CDR3 has 14 amino acids. V was clipped by 7 bases and J by 6 bases; unmatched bases: 10. From germline, CDR1 is SGHTA and CDR2 FQGNSA. CDR3 bases: TGTGCCAGCAACAGGGGGCTCTACGTGGGCGAGCAGTACTTC. It specifies CASNRGLYVGEQYF. Filled out from reference TRBV7-2 and TRBJ2-7, the complete variable domain reads GAGVSQSPSNKVTEKGKDVELRCDPISGHTALYWYRQSLGQGLEFLIYFQGNSAPDKSGLPSDRFSAERTGGSVSTLTIQRTQQEDSAVYLCASNRGLYVGEQYFGPGTRLTVT.

This clonotype showed up just a few times. The chain has TRBV4-1 and TRBJ2-7; no clear D. With 1 base removed from V and 6 bases from J, the gap between germline ends came to 16 bases. The CDR3 covers 15 residues. CDR1 and CDR2 (germline): MGHRA, YSYEKL. In DNA, the CDR3 is TGCGCCAGCAGCCAAGTCCCGGATATCACTCCCGAGCAGTACTTC. Encoded protein: CASSQVPDITPEQYF.

The chain employs TRBV20-1 and TRBJ1-6; no clear D gene. Trimming cost V 6 bases and J 0 bases, with 12 bases left between them. From germline, CDR1 is DFQATT and CDR2 SNEGSKA (reference sequence). There are 15 residues in the CDR3. CDR3 residues: CSAPSYSSYNSPLHF. Here the CDR3 DNA reads TGCAGTGCCCCCTCTTATAGCTCCTATAATTCACCCCTCCACTTT.

Of note for this clonotype: At one boundary the junction diverges from the germline segment, which might be a read error. The chain has TRBV11-2 and TRBJ1-6; the D is unclear. This CDR3 region has 15 residues. Germline V CDR1 and CDR2: SGHAT, FQNNGV. The DNA for the CDR3 is TGTGCCAGCAGCTTATCCCGGCAGTTCCATTCGCCCCTCCACTTT. It specifies CASSLSRQFHSPLHF.

This clonotype has more than one count but fewer than ten. The chain links TRBV6-2 or TRBV6-3 to TRBJ2-3; D is possibly TRBD1 or TRBD2 (5 bases each). The germline CDR1 and CDR2 sequences are MNHEY and SVGEGT. CDR3 length: 16 amino acids. V was trimmed by 5 bases and J by 3 bases, leaving 18 bases between them. DNA of the CDR3: TGTGCCAGCAGTCGGCACGCGACTACAGGTACAGATACGCAGTATTTT. Its protein product is CASSRHATTGTDTQYF.

The rearrangement uses TRBV10-3 and TRBJ2-7; D possibly uses TRBD1 or TRBD2 (5 bases each). V lost 2 bases and J lost 2, with 10 bases in between. CDR1 and CDR2 (germline): ENHRY, SYGVKD. The CDR3 consists of 14 residues. CDR3 sequence (DNA): TGTGCCATCAGTGAGGGGGACGGGGCCTACGAGCAGTACTTC. Translated, it gives CAISEGDGAYEQYF.

The rearrangement uses TRBV20-1 and TRBJ1-6; D uncertain. Germline V CDR1 and CDR2: DFQATT, SNEGSKA (reference sequence). With 0 bases removed from V and 0 bases from J, the gap between germline ends came to 12 bases. The CDR3 covers 17 residues. This CDR3 is CSARDLVVSSYNSPLHF. CDR3 nucleotide sequence: TGCAGTGCTAGAGATCTTGTTGTTTCCTCCTATAATTCACCCCTCCACTTT.

The chain employs TRBV7-2 and TRBJ2-3; 10 nucleotides line up with TRBD2. The V segment lost 1 base and the J segment 0 bases; nucleotides outside the gene matches: 4. CDR1 and CDR2 (germline): SGHTA, FQGNSA. This CDR3 has 17 residues. In DNA, the CDR3 is TGTGCCAGCAGCTTAGAAGTACTAGCGGGGAGCACAGATACGCAGTATTTT. Its translation: CASSLEVLAGSTDTQYF.

This clonotype was observed a few times. This rearrangement joins TRBV5-1 to TRBJ2-7, with 8 bases fitting TRBD2. In germline, CDR1 is SGHRS, CDR2 YFSETQ. Trimming cost V 5 bases and J 0 bases; bases outside gene matches: 4. The CDR3 runs 14 residues. CDR3 sequence reads: CASRLAASSYEQYF. The CDR3 bases are TGCGCCAGCAGACTAGCGGCCAGCTCCTACGAGCAGTACTTC.

The V and J genes are TRBV4-1 and TRBJ2-3, with a possible D match to TRBD1 (6 bases). Germline loops: CDR1 MGHRA, CDR2 YSYEKL. V was trimmed by 3 bases and J by 2 bases, leaving 15 bases between them. The CDR3 sequence is 16 residues long. The CDR3 coding sequence is TGCGCCAGCAGCCATCCGCCCCGGGACAACACAGATACGCAGTATTTT. Encoded protein: CASSHPPRDNTDTQYF.

This clonotype was detected a few times. V gene TRBV6-2 or TRBV6-3 combines with J gene TRBJ1-2; TRBD1 might be the D (6 bases). Trimming stripped 6 bases from V and 2 bases from J, with 13 bases between. CDR3 length: 14 residues. The germline V gene encodes CDR1 MNHEY and CDR2 SVGEGT. DNA of the CDR3: TGTGCCAGCAGGGCGACGGGGGCGAACTATGGCTACACCTTC. This sequence encodes CASRATGANYGYTF.

The rearrangement joins TRBV20-1 to TRBJ2-4, with D perhaps assigned TRBD1 or TRBD2 (5 bases each). The tail of the sequence fits TRBJ2-7 better, so the J call may be wrong. The length of the CDR3 is 14 residues. Looked up from germline, CDR1 is DFQATT and CDR2 is SNEGSKA (reference sequence). The CDR3 loop reads CSARGRGFDYEQYF. CDR3 in DNA: TGCAGTGCTAGAGGTCGGGGCTTCGACTACGAGCAGTACTTC.

This clonotype was picked up a small number of times. The chain links TRBV7-6 to TRBJ2-1; the D gene is possibly TRBD2 (5 bases). This CDR3 comprises 12 residues. The germline gives CDR1 SGHVS, CDR2 FNYEAQ. Trimming pared 7 bases from V and 8 bases from J, leaving 12 bases between. The CDR3 here is CASTRGGDEQFF. Written as DNA, the CDR3 is TGTGCCAGCACCCGAGGAGGCGATGAGCAGTTCTTC.